The clone carrying this T cell receptor beta chain was found many times. Its matching antigen is unknown. For TCR, cDNA came from 5'RACE template switching, which added a universal primer site and UMIs. TCRdb re-called the 5' RACE reads through MiXCR, storing one row per CDR3 protein. The sample yields a few hundred thousand distinct CDR3 sequences, roughly 3.3% seen once. This sample stems from a study of T cells after yellow fever vaccination. Whole-study results and caveats: A secondary response was less intense yet reached its peak sooner, at day 5 versus 15. In post-booster samples, most primary-vaccination clones reappeared (roughly 96% CD4, 88% CD8). Within FACS-sorted repertoires, abundant clonotypes contaminating from the bulk population could be present.

The sequence was obtained from a young man who received the YFV17D yellow fever vaccine. The material was CD4+ T cells sorted from PBMCs, obtained 10 days after the yellow fever booster vaccination.

CDR3: CASSLTGETQYF. CDR3 DNA: TGTGCCAGCAGCTTAACGGGGGAGACCCAGTACTTC. The chain joins TRBV12-3 or TRBV12-4 to TRBJ2-5; possible D gene TRBD2, 5 bases. V dropped 6 bases and J dropped 5 bases, with 10 bases sitting between them. There are 12 residues in the CDR3.